These 10 T cell receptor beta chains originate from one sample sequenced in a study of T cell repertoires in aging, cancer and after chemotherapy. Amplification of TCR beta used genomic DNA extracted from peripheral blood. A mixed TRB-A/B primer pool amplified rearranged TRB by multiplex touch-down PCR. TCRdb recomputed calls from the multiplex PCR reads with MiXCR, one row per CDR3 protein. The repertoire holds about 1,000 distinct CDR3 sequences, with around 50% as singletons. Sequenced material: blood. These receptors originate from a human donor with a solid tumor. The donor label of this sample is uncertain.

This chain links TRBV5-8 with TRBJ2-5; 9 nucleotides line up with TRBD1. The CDR3 sequence is 13 residues long. The J segment lost 3 bases and the V segment lost 4 bases, leaving 1 base of the junction unmatched. The germline V gene has CDR1 SGHTS and CDR2 YDEGEE. This CDR3 is CASSRDREETQYF. The CDR3 DNA reads as TGTGCCAGCAGCCGGGACAGGGAAGAGACCCAGTACTTC.

The V and J genes are TRBV19 and TRBJ2-3; D is unclear. The CDR3 is made up of 13 amino acids. The V end was cut by 5 bases, the J end by 0 bases, with 6 bases between. CDR1 is LNHDA, CDR2 SQIVND, per germline (reference sequence). The CDR3 nucleotides are TGTGCCAGTAGTTTTCCTAGCACAGATACGCAGTATTTT. It translates to CASSFPSTDTQYF.

The chain couples TRBV19 to TRBJ2-2; 9 nucleotides agree with TRBD2. CDR1 and CDR2 (germline): LNHDA, SQIVND (reference sequence). V was pared by 5 bases and J by 2 bases, with 6 bases of the junction left unmatched. This CDR3 has 16 residues. Here the CDR3 reads CASSPLAGLNTGELFF. The CDR3 bases are TGTGCCAGTAGTCCGCTAGCGGGGCTAAACACCGGGGAGCTGTTTTTT.

J is TRBJ1-5 and V is TRBV6-2 or TRBV6-3, with a possible D match to TRBD1 (5 bases). The V and J ends lost 6 bases and 6 bases respectively, with 12 bases between them. Per the germline V gene, CDR1 is MNHEY and CDR2 is SVGEGT. The CDR3 runs to 13 residues. CDR3 residues: CASSHGGSQPQHF. In nucleotides, the CDR3 is TGTGCCAGCAGCCACGGGGGGTCTCAGCCCCAGCATTTT.

The chain is built from TRBV11-1 and TRBJ2-7; D gene uncertain. Germline CDR1 is SGHAT and CDR2 is FQDESV (reference sequence). The CDR3 is 15 amino acids. Between the trimmed V and J ends, which lost 5 bases and 0 bases, there was a span of 14 bases. The DNA for the CDR3 is TGTGCCAGCAGCCCCGGATTAGGCAGCTCCTACGAGCAGTACTTC. It codes for CASSPGLGSSYEQYF.

V gene TRBV29-1 combines with J gene TRBJ2-5, with 12 bases matching TRBD1. Germline values: CDR1 SQVTM, CDR2 ANQGSEA. Trimming removed 7 bases from V and 5 bases from J; junction bases left unmatched: 8. The length of the CDR3 is 14 residues. As DNA, the CDR3 is TGCAGCGACGGGGGACAGGGGGCTCCGGAGACCCAGTACTTC. It is translated as CSDGGQGAPETQYF.

J is TRBJ1-2 and V is TRBV28; the D is unclear. This CDR3 has 15 residues. Germline assignment: CDR1 MDHEN and CDR2 SYDVKM. V was trimmed by 4 bases and J by 1 base, leaving 13 bases between them. The DNA for the CDR3 is TGTGCCAGCAGTTCCCGACACCGTTATAACTATGGCTACACCTTC. This gives the protein CASSSRHRYNYGYTF.

The V gene is TRBV24-1, the J gene TRBJ2-3; D remains unclear. V was pared by 4 bases and J by 1 base, with 8 bases between. The germline V gene has CDR1 KGHDR and CDR2 SFDVKD. The CDR3 is 14 residues long. The CDR3 DNA follows: TGTGCCACCAGTGACCCGGACGGCACAGATACGCAGTATTTT. Its protein product is CATSDPDGTDTQYF.

This clonotype was detected only a few times. The V call is TRBV6-2 or TRBV6-3, the J call TRBJ1-2, with D possibly TRBD1 on 6 matching bases. This CDR3 region has 14 residues. V was clipped by 0 bases and J by 7 bases, with 12 bases between them. From germline, CDR1 is MNHEY and CDR2 SVGEGT. The CDR3 reads CASSYSLEGGGYTF. DNA for the CDR3: TGTGCCAGCAGTTACTCCCTTGAAGGGGGTGGCTACACCTTC.

J is TRBJ1-5 and V is TRBV6-5; D unresolved. The CDR3 extends over 14 amino acids. The V and J ends lost 5 bases and 6 bases respectively, with 14 bases between them. Per the germline V gene, CDR1 is MNHEY and CDR2 is SVGAGI. This CDR3 reads CASSTKQRPQPQHF. For the CDR3, the DNA is TGTGCCAGCAGTACAAAACAGAGACCTCAGCCCCAGCATTTT.